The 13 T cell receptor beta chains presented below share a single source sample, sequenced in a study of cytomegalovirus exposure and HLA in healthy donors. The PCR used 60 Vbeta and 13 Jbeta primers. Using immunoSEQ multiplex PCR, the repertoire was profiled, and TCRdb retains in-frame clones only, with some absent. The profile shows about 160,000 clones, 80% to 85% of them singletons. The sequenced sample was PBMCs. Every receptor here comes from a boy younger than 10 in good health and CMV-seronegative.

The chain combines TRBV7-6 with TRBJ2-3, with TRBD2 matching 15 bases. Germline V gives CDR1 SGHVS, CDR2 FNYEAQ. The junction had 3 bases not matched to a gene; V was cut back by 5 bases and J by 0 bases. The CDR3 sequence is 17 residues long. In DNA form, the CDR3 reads TGTGCCAGCAGCCGGGGACTAGCGGGAGGTAGCACAGATACGCAGTATTTT. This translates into CASSRGLAGGSTDTQYF.

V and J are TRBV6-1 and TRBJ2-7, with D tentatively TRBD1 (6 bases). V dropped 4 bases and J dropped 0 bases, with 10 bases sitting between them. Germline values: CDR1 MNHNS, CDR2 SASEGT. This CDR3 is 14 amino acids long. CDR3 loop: CASSVGHGSYEQYF. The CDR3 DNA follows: TGTGCCAGCAGTGTGGGACACGGCTCCTACGAGCAGTACTTC.

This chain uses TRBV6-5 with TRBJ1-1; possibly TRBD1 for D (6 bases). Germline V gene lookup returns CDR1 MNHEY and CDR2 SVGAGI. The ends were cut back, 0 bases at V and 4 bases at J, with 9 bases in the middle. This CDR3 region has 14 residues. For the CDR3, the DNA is TGTGCCAGCAGTTACTCCAGCAGGGGCACTGAAGCTTTCTTT. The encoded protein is CASSYSSRGTEAFF.

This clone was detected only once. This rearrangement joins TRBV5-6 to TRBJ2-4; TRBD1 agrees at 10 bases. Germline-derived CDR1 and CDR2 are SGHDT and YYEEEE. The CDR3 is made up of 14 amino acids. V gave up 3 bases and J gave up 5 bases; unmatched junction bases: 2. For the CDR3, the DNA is TGTGCCAGCAGCTCAGGGACAGGGGAAAACATTCAGTACTTC. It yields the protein CASSSGTGENIQYF.

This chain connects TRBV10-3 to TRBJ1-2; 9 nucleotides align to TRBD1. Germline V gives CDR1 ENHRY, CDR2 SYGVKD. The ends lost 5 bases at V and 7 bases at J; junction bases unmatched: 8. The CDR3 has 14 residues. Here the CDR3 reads CAISPGQGLRGYTF. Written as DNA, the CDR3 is TGTGCCATCAGTCCGGGACAGGGTCTTCGTGGCTACACCTTC.

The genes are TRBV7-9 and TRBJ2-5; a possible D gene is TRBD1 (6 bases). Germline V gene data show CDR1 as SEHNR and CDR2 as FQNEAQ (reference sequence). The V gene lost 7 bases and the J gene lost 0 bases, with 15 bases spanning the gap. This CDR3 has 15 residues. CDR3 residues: CASTYLDRYQETQYF. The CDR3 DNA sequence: TGTGCCAGCACTTACCTCGACAGGTACCAAGAGACCCAGTACTTC.

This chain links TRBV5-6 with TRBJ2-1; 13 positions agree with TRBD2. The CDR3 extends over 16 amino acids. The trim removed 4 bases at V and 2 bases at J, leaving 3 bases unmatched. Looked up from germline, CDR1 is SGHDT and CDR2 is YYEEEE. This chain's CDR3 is CASSAGTSGAYNEQFF. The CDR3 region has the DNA TGTGCCAGCAGCGCGGGGACTAGCGGGGCCTACAATGAGCAGTTCTTC. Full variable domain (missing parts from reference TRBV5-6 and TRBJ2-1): DAGVTQSPTHLIKTRGQQVTLRCSPKSGHDTVSWYQQALGQGPQFIFQYYEEEERQRGNFPDRFSGHQFPNYSSELNVNALLLGDSALYLCASSAGTSGAYNEQFFGPGTRLTVL.

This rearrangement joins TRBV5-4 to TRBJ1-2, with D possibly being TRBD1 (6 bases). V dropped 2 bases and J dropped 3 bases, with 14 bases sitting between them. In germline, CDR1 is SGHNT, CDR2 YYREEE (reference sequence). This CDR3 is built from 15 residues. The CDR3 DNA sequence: TGTGCCAGCAGCTTAAAGTTAGGACAGTACTATGGCTACACCTTC. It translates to CASSLKLGQYYGYTF.

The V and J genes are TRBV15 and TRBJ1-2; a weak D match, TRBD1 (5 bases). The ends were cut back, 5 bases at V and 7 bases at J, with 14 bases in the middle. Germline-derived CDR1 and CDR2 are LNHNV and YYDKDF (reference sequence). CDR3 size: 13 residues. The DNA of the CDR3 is TGTGCCACCAGCCGAATGGGGGGGGGTGGCTACACCTTC. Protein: CATSRMGGGGYTF.

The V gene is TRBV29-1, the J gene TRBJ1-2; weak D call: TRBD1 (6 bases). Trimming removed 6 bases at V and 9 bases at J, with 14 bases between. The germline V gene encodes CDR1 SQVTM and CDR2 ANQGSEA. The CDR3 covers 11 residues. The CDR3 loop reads CSVPLGARYTF. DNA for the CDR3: TGCAGCGTCCCTTTGGGGGCTCGCTACACCTTC.

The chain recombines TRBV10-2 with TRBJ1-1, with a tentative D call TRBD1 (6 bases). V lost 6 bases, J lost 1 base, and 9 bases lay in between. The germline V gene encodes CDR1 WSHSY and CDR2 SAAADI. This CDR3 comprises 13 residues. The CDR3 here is CASSWTANTEAFF. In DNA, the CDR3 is TGCGCCAGCAGCTGGACAGCGAACACTGAAGCTTTCTTT.

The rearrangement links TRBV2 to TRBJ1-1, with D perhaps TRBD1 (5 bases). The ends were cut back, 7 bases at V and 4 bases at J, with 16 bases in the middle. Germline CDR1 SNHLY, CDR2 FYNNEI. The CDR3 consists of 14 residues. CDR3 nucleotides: TGTGCCAGCAAGTCCGAGGAGGGGCCCACTGAAGCTTTCTTT. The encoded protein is CASKSEEGPTEAFF. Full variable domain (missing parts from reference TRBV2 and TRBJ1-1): EPEVTQTPSHQVTQMGQEVILRCVPISNHLYFYWYRQILGQKVEFLVSFYNNEISEKSEIFDDQFSVERPDGSNFTLKIRSTKLEDSAMYFCASKSEEGPTEAFFGQGTRLTVV.

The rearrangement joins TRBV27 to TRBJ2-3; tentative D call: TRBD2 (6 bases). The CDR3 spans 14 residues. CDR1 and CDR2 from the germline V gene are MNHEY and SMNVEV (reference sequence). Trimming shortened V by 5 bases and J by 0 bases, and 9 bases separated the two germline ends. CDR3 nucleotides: TGTGCCAGCAGTCATAGCGGTAGCACAGATACGCAGTATTTT. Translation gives CASSHSGSTDTQYF.